Each of the 22 T cell receptor beta chains below was sequenced from the same sample in a study of T cell repertoires in cytomegalovirus infection. TCRdb reprocessed the reads via MiXCR and lists one record per CDR3 protein. The sample shows hundreds of thousands of distinct CDR3 sequences, about 23% of them seen only once. The sequencing sample was made of CD8+ T cells from PBMCs. The receptors shown here come from a human donor in good health (CMV status not recorded). Some clones in this sample may be carry-over from other donors' samples.

The rearrangement links TRBV20-1 to TRBJ1-2; 10 bases are shared with TRBD1. Germline-derived CDR1 and CDR2 are DFQATT and SNEGSKA (reference sequence). The CDR3 covers 13 residues. Trimming removed 6 bases from V and 8 bases from J; junction bases left unmatched: 9. The CDR3 reads CSAIGTGESGYTF. The CDR3 nucleotides are TGCAGTGCCATAGGGACAGGGGAGTCAGGCTACACCTTC.

V and J are TRBV6-6 and TRBJ1-1; 9 bases fit TRBD1. The CDR3 contains 14 residues. Germline V gives CDR1 MNHNY, CDR2 SVGAGI (reference sequence). The V segment lost 7 bases and the J segment 4 bases; nucleotides outside the gene matches: 7. CDR3 loop: CASTRTGEVTEAFF. CDR3 in DNA: TGTGCCAGCACCCGGACAGGGGAGGTCACTGAAGCTTTCTTT.

In the case of this clonotype: A junction boundary mismatches the germline segment, possibly from a read error. The V and J genes are TRBV12-3 or TRBV12-4 and TRBJ1-5; a weak D match, TRBD1 (6 bases). The CDR3 has 14 amino acids. CDR3 in amino acids: CAGSFVGGRQPQHF. The CDR3 nucleotides are TGTGCCGGCAGTTTCGTGGGGGGGCGGCAGCCCCAGCATTTT.

This clonotype has more than one count but fewer than ten. This chain joins TRBV5-4 and TRBJ2-1; 9 nucleotides agree with TRBD2. The CDR3 is made up of 13 amino acids. V lost 9 bases, J lost 3 bases, and 4 bases stayed unmatched. Looked up from germline, CDR1 is SGHNT and CDR2 is YYREEE (reference sequence). For the CDR3, the DNA is TGTGCCATGGGGACTAGCTTCTACAATGAGCAGTTCTTC. Translated: CAMGTSFYNEQFF.

The gene calls are TRBV19 and TRBJ2-7; 7 bases align to TRBD1. The germline V gene has CDR1 LNHDA and CDR2 SQIVND (reference sequence). The CDR3 contains 13 residues. With V trimmed by 3 bases and J by 3 bases, 2 bases remained unmatched. CDR3 in DNA: TGTGCCAGTAGTATCGGGACAGACTACGAGCAGTACTTC. It yields the protein CASSIGTDYEQYF.

The genes are TRBV12-3 or TRBV12-4 and TRBJ1-2; no definite D call. Trimming removed 6 bases from V and 7 bases from J, with 15 bases in between. CDR3 length: 13 residues. CDR3 in DNA: TGTGCCAGCAGCTGGACCTCTTTGCCTGGCTACACCTTC. Its protein product is CASSWTSLPGYTF.

In its sample, this clonotype was seen a few times. A much more abundant neighbour one base away suggests this may be a read error. This rearrangement joins TRBV7-4 to TRBJ2-1; weak D call: TRBD2 (5 bases). The CDR3 runs to 15 residues. The germline V gene encodes CDR1 SGHVT and CDR2 SQSDAQ. CDR3 protein: CANSSERDSGNEQFF. CDR3 in DNA: TGTGCCAACAGCTCAGAGAGGGATTCGGGGAATGAGCAGTTCTTC.

V is TRBV27 and J is TRBJ2-1; 7 bases match TRBD2. The CDR3 runs to 15 residues. Trimming removed 5 bases from V and 5 bases from J; junction bases left unmatched: 9. Germline V CDR1 and CDR2: MNHEY, SMNVEV (reference sequence). This chain's CDR3 is CASSPRAGRHNEQFF. CDR3 DNA: TGTGCCAGCAGTCCCCGAGCGGGGAGACACAATGAGCAGTTCTTC.

The V call is TRBV6-1, the J call TRBJ1-5, with D hard to call. This CDR3 contains 15 residues. Germline V gene sequence: CDR1 MNHNS, CDR2 SASEGT. Between the trimmed V and J ends, which lost 3 bases and 0 bases, there was a span of 9 bases. CDR3 DNA: TGTGCCAGCAGTGAGTCCGACGTTAGCAATCAGCCCCAGCATTTT. This gives the protein CASSESDVSNQPQHF.

The chain couples TRBV20-1 to TRBJ1-2, with TRBD1 as a possible D gene (5 bases). Trimming cost V 2 bases and J 7 bases, with 20 bases left between them. From germline, CDR1 is DFQATT and CDR2 SNEGSKA (reference sequence). The CDR3 length is 15 residues. The chain's CDR3 is CSARIWDGEDGGYTF. The DNA for the CDR3 is TGCAGTGCTAGAATATGGGACGGAGAGGATGGTGGCTACACCTTC.

This clonotype was observed a few times. This rearrangement joins TRBV28 to TRBJ2-7, with D unclear. The CDR3 is 14 residues long. Trimming removed 3 bases at V and 2 bases at J, with 11 bases between. Germline values: CDR1 MDHEN, CDR2 SYDVKM. In DNA, the CDR3 is TGTGCCAGCAGTTTTTTACAGTTCACCTACGAGCAGTACTTC. This encodes CASSFLQFTYEQYF.

This clonotype was counted at least ten times. The chain links TRBV19 to TRBJ1-1; 7 bases map to TRBD1. CDR3 length: 14 amino acids. CDR1 and CDR2 (germline): LNHDA, SQIVND (reference sequence). J gave up 0 bases and V 4 bases, and 2 bases lay outside the gene matches. The DNA of the CDR3 is TGTGCCAGTAGTAGGACAGGAATGAACACTGAAGCTTTCTTT. Translation: CASSRTGMNTEAFF. The full variable domain, completed using reference TRBV19 and TRBJ1-1, is DGGITQSPKYLFRKEGQNVTLSCEQNLNHDAMYWYRQDPGQGLRLIYYSQIVNDFQKGDIAEGYSVSREKKESFPLTVTSAQKNPTAFYLCASSRTGMNTEAFFGQGTRLTVV.

The chain links TRBV2 to TRBJ2-3; 12 bases are a match to TRBD1. V trimming: 6 bases; J trimming: 5 bases; junction bases outside the gene matches: 9. CDR3 length: 16 residues. The germline V gene encodes CDR1 SNHLY and CDR2 FYNNEI. The CDR3 nucleotides read TGTGCCAGCAGCGATCCGGGGACAGGGGGCCTAGATACGCAGTATTTT. Amino acid sequence: CASSDPGTGGLDTQYF. The full variable domain, in which reference TRBV2 and TRBJ2-3 provide the parts outside the CDR3, is EPEVTQTPSHQVTQMGQEVILRCVPISNHLYFYWYRQILGQKVEFLVSFYNNEISEKSEIFDDQFSVERPDGSNFTLKIRSTKLEDSAMYFCASSDPGTGGLDTQYFGPGTRLTVL.

The chain joins TRBV7-3 to TRBJ2-2, with D perhaps given as TRBD1 or TRBD2 (5 bases each). The CDR3 is 19 residues long. With 4 bases removed from V and 3 bases from J, the gap between germline ends came to 24 bases. Germline-derived CDR1 and CDR2 are SGHTA and FQGTGA. Here the CDR3 DNA reads TGTGCCAGCAGCTATTGGGACCCTCTACCACCGAAGGACACCGGGGAGCTGTTTTTT. Its protein is CASSYWDPLPPKDTGELFF.

The chain carries TRBV9 and TRBJ2-1, with a tentative D call TRBD1 (5 bases). The CDR3 has 16 residues. Germline CDR1 and CDR2: SGDLS and YYNGEE. The V gene lost 0 bases and the J gene lost 8 bases, with 18 bases spanning the gap. The CDR3 is CASSVESGSDWDEQFF. The CDR3 DNA reads TGTGCCAGCAGCGTAGAGTCAGGGTCGGATTGGGATGAGCAGTTCTTC.

This clonotype was counted only a few times. This chain joins TRBV2 and TRBJ1-2; D call uncertain. Germline-derived CDR1 and CDR2 are SNHLY and FYNNEI. The CDR3 spans 13 residues. Trimming cost V 7 bases and J 7 bases, with 16 bases left between them. Here the CDR3 DNA reads TGTGCCAGCAAGGAAGGCTGGCCGGGTGGCTACACCTTC. It translates to CASKEGWPGGYTF. The full variable domain, rest sourced from reference TRBV2 and TRBJ1-2, is EPEVTQTPSHQVTQMGQEVILRCVPISNHLYFYWYRQILGQKVEFLVSFYNNEISEKSEIFDDQFSVERPDGSNFTLKIRSTKLEDSAMYFCASKEGWPGGYTFGSGTRLTVV.

The rearrangement links TRBV29-1 to TRBJ2-5; TRBD2 aligns across 12 bases. Germline V lookup: CDR1 SQVTM, CDR2 ANQGSEA. The CDR3 sequence is 16 residues long. V shed 5 bases and J 5 bases; nucleotides not matched to a gene: 12. CDR3 amino acids: CSVPWTSGAGGETQYF. Written as DNA, the CDR3 is TGCAGCGTTCCTTGGACTAGCGGGGCCGGGGGGGAGACCCAGTACTTC. Drawing the rest from reference TRBV29-1 and TRBJ2-5, the complete variable domain is SAVISQKPSRDICQRGTSLTIQCQVDSQVTMMFWYRQQPGQSLTLIATANQGSEATYESGFVIDKFPISRPNLTFSTLTVSNMSPEDSSIYLCSVPWTSGAGGETQYFGPGTRLLVL.

This clonotype was detected a few times. The rearrangement uses TRBV20-1 and TRBJ1-1, with D perhaps TRBD1 (6 bases). The CDR3 runs to 14 residues. V was trimmed by 3 bases and J by 4 bases, leaving 15 bases between them. Germline CDR1 reads DFQATT; CDR2 reads SNEGSKA (reference sequence). The CDR3 DNA is TGCAGTGCTAGGGACTACAGGGAGGGCACTGAAGCTTTCTTT. Translation gives CSARDYREGTEAFF.

V gene TRBV5-1 combines with J gene TRBJ1-1; TRBD1 might be the D (6 bases). This CDR3 region has 15 residues. V was clipped by 7 bases and J by 5 bases, with 21 bases between them. Germline V gene data show CDR1 as SGHRS and CDR2 as YFSETQ. CDR3 in amino acids: CASSLGGWVQTEAFF. The CDR3 coding sequence is TGCGCCAGCTCCCTCGGGGGCTGGGTTCAGACTGAAGCTTTCTTT.

This clonotype was seen ten or more times. The chain employs TRBV20-1 and TRBJ2-7; TRBD2 agrees at 10 bases. Germline V lookup: CDR1 DFQATT, CDR2 SNEGSKA (reference sequence). J gave up 0 bases and V 5 bases, and 1 base lay outside the gene matches. The CDR3 runs 13 residues. The CDR3 is CSARTSGSYEQYF. CDR3 coding DNA: TGCAGTGCTCGGACTAGCGGCTCCTACGAGCAGTACTTC.

The chain uses TRBV5-5 and TRBJ2-3; 9 nucleotides align to TRBD2. Germline V gives CDR1 SGHKS, CDR2 YYEKEE (reference sequence). Unmatched junction bases numbered 11, after V lost 4 bases and J lost 5 bases. There are 16 residues in the CDR3. DNA of the CDR3: TGTGCCAGCAGCGTGGCCCTAGCGGGGATTAGAGATACGCAGTATTTT. This encodes CASSVALAGIRDTQYF.

The table lists this clonotype with many counts. This sequence joins TRBV2 and TRBJ2-1; 11 nucleotides line up with TRBD2. The CDR3 consists of 15 residues. V gave up 5 bases and J gave up 9 bases; unmatched junction bases: 9. CDR1 is SNHLY, CDR2 FYNNEI, per germline. The CDR3 nucleotides read TGTGCCAGCAGTCTTGTGGTAGCGGGGGGGCCTGAGCAGTTCTTC. Protein: CASSLVVAGGPEQFF. Full variable domain (rest looked up from reference TRBV2 and TRBJ2-1): EPEVTQTPSHQVTQMGQEVILRCVPISNHLYFYWYRQILGQKVEFLVSFYNNEISEKSEIFDDQFSVERPDGSNFTLKIRSTKLEDSAMYFCASSLVVAGGPEQFFGPGTRLTVL.